These 19 T cell receptor beta chains originate from one sample sequenced in a study of cytomegalovirus exposure and HLA in healthy donors. Primers included in the PCR were 60 Vbeta and 13 Jbeta primers. Clones were read by immunoSEQ multiplex PCR, and TCRdb kept only the in-frame ones, dropping some. The sample carries about 220,000 clones, about four fifths recorded once. What was sequenced was PBMCs. These receptors were collected from a man aged 40-49 years in good health and CMV-seropositive.

The chain is built from TRBV27 and TRBJ2-1; D is uncertain. Germline CDR1 and CDR2: MNHEY and SMNVEV (reference sequence). The CDR3 is 14 residues long. V was clipped by 6 bases and J by 7 bases, with 16 bases between them. The CDR3 nucleotides are TGTGCCAGCAGGGTCGAGACGGGTGAGAATGAGCAGTTCTTC. It encodes CASRVETGENEQFF.

Here the CDR3 reads CASVESRLNSPLHF. In DNA form, the CDR3 reads TGTGCCAGCGTGGAAAGCAGGCTAAATTCACCCCTCCACTTT. The chain links TRBV5-6 to TRBJ1-6; unclear D gene. V was pared by 7 bases and J by 7 bases, with 15 bases between. CDR3 length: 14 residues. Germline V gene data show CDR1 as SGHDT and CDR2 as YYEEEE.

This chain connects TRBV9 to TRBJ1-1; D is unclear. CDR3 size: 14 residues. The V end lost 0 bases, the J end lost 1 base, and 7 bases lay between the germline ends. Per germline, CDR1 SGDLS and CDR2 YYNGEE. CDR3 loop: CASSVDSGNTEAFF. The CDR3 DNA sequence: TGTGCCAGCAGCGTAGATTCGGGGAACACTGAAGCTTTCTTT.

The chain carries TRBV11-3 and TRBJ2-1, with 7 bases aligning to TRBD1. With 4 bases clipped from V and 6 bases from J, the junction kept 15 bases outside the gene matches. The germline V gene encodes CDR1 SGHNT and CDR2 YENEEA. The CDR3 length is 17 residues. The CDR3 region is CASSSLSRQGGGNEQFF. CDR3 DNA: TGTGCCAGCAGCTCCCTTTCGAGACAGGGTGGGGGCAATGAGCAGTTCTTC.

This clone has just one count. J is TRBJ2-5 and V is TRBV29-1; D call uncertain. The CDR3 has 13 amino acids. Trimming removed 7 bases at V and 0 bases at J, with 12 bases between. Germline V gene sequence: CDR1 SQVTM, CDR2 ANQGSEA. This CDR3 reads CSADSSYQETQYF. DNA of the CDR3: TGCAGCGCCGACTCCTCGTACCAAGAGACCCAGTACTTC. Together with reference TRBV29-1 and TRBJ2-5, the CDR3 gives the full variable domain: SAVISQKPSRDICQRGTSLTIQCQVDSQVTMMFWYRQQPGQSLTLIATANQGSEATYESGFVIDKFPISRPNLTFSTLTVSNMSPEDSSIYLCSADSSYQETQYFGPGTRLLVL.

This clone was recorded once. The chain links TRBV18 to TRBJ2-3; 12 bases match TRBD2. With 3 bases clipped from V and 1 base from J, the junction kept 2 bases outside the gene matches. The CDR3 is made up of 16 amino acids. Germline V lookup: CDR1 KGHSH, CDR2 LQKENI. The CDR3 DNA reads TGTGCCAGCTCACCTTGGACTAGCGGGGGCACAGATACGCAGTATTTT. It translates to CASSPWTSGGTDTQYF.

V gene TRBV27 combines with J gene TRBJ2-7, with D possibly TRBD1 on 5 matching bases. Germline V gene sequence: CDR1 MNHEY, CDR2 SMNVEV (reference sequence). V was trimmed by 5 bases and J by 1 base, leaving 12 bases between them. CDR3 size: 14 residues. CDR3 DNA sequence: TGTGCCAGCAGTGGTAGGACACGGTCCTACGAGCAGTACTTC. As protein: CASSGRTRSYEQYF.

Points on this clone: At one end, the junction sequence differs from germline, possibly due to a read error. The chain joins TRBV2 to TRBJ1-2, with no clear D. Germline V CDR1 and CDR2: SNHLY, FYNNEI. The CDR3 has 12 residues. The CDR3 DNA is TGTGCCAGCAGGGAAGACGGCTATGGCTACACCTTC. It encodes CASREDGYGYTF.

The rearrangement uses TRBV7-3 and TRBJ1-2, with TRBD1 as a possible D gene (5 bases). The V gene lost 2 bases and the J gene lost 8 bases, with 21 bases spanning the gap. CDR3 length equals 16 residues. CDR1 is SGHTA, CDR2 FQGTGA, per germline. In DNA, the CDR3 is TGTGCCAGCAGCTTAGTGTCGGTGGGGCAGGGTGGAGGCTACACCTTC. Protein: CASSLVSVGQGGGYTF.

This clone was counted a single time. This chain uses TRBV7-9 with TRBJ1-4, with D possibly TRBD1 on 5 matching bases. Germline V lookup: CDR1 SEHNR, CDR2 FQNEAQ (reference sequence). The CDR3 spans 14 residues. Trimming shortened V by 5 bases and J by 7 bases, and 14 bases separated the two germline ends. CDR3 in amino acids: CASSGSREVEKLFF. The CDR3 DNA sequence: TGTGCCAGCAGCGGTAGCAGGGAGGTTGAAAAACTGTTTTTT.

V and J are TRBV7-9 and TRBJ2-1; 9 nucleotides line up with TRBD2. The J segment lost 13 bases and the V segment lost 3 bases, leaving 10 bases of the junction unmatched. This CDR3 region has 14 residues. CDR1 and CDR2 from the germline V gene are SEHNR and FQNEAQ (reference sequence). The CDR3 loop reads CASSFLAGPPGQFF. The CDR3 DNA is TGTGCCAGCAGCTTCCTAGCGGGGCCGCCCGGTCAGTTCTTC.

The chain is built from TRBV30 and TRBJ2-7, with D possibly matching TRBD1 (6 bases). The length of the CDR3 is 15 residues. From germline, CDR1 is GTSNPN and CDR2 SVGIG (reference sequence). V shed 0 bases and J shed 4 bases, with 16 bases lying between them. CDR3 protein: CAWSVPGEGLYEQYV. CDR3 bases: TGTGCCTGGAGTGTACCAGGGGAAGGGTTATACGAGCAGTACGTC.

This clone has only a few counts. The chain joins TRBV7-6 to TRBJ2-7, with 7 bases matching TRBD2. The V segment lost 5 bases and the J segment 7 bases; nucleotides outside the gene matches: 11. Germline V gene sequence: CDR1 SGHVS, CDR2 FNYEAQ. The CDR3 runs to 14 residues. This CDR3 reads CASSPSISGREQYF. The CDR3 DNA reads TGTGCCAGCAGCCCCAGTATTAGCGGGCGGGAGCAGTACTTC.

The chain carries TRBV6-4 and TRBJ1-5; TRBD1 is a possible D gene (5 bases). Trimming removed 3 bases at V and 2 bases at J, with 11 bases between. Germline V gene sequence: CDR1 MRHNA, CDR2 SNTAGT. The CDR3 is 15 amino acids. CDR3 loop: CASSEWPGGNQPQHF. CDR3 sequence (DNA): TGTGCCAGCAGTGAATGGCCGGGGGGCAATCAGCCCCAGCATTTT.

J is TRBJ2-5 and V is TRBV6-1; a possible D gene is TRBD2 (6 bases). Germline CDR1 is MNHNS and CDR2 is SASEGT. The CDR3 contains 15 residues. Trimming cost V 1 base and J 2 bases, with 11 bases left between them. The CDR3 bases are TGTGCCAGCAGTGAAGGAGGCGGGGCTCAAGAGACCCAGTACTTC. Amino acids: CASSEGGGAQETQYF.

A word on this clone: Other nucleotide sequences in the sample specify the same CDR3. This chain connects TRBV30 to TRBJ2-3; D remains unclear. The CDR3 spans 13 residues. V shed 1 base and J shed 4 bases, with 9 bases lying between them. Germline V gene data show CDR1 as GTSNPN and CDR2 as SVGIG (reference sequence). The CDR3 reads CAWSGAGPDTQYF. The CDR3 bases are TGTGCCTGGAGTGGGGCAGGTCCAGATACGCAGTATTTT.

The chain couples TRBV7-2 to TRBJ1-6; 10 positions agree with TRBD1. Per the germline V gene, CDR1 is SGHTA and CDR2 is FQGNSA. This CDR3 has 16 residues. V trimming: 6 bases; J trimming: 5 bases; junction bases outside the gene matches: 7. This chain's CDR3 is CASSRQGAAHNSPLHF. As DNA, the CDR3 is TGTGCCAGCAGTCGACAGGGGGCCGCGCATAATTCACCCCTCCACTTT.

V gene TRBV7-7 combines with J gene TRBJ2-5; 14 bases line up with TRBD2. V lost 4 bases, J lost 4 bases, and 2 bases stayed unmatched. Germline values: CDR1 SSHAT, CDR2 FNYEAQ (reference sequence). This CDR3 region has 15 residues. The DNA of the CDR3 is TGTGCCAGCAGCTGGGGACTAGCGGGAGCAGAGACCCAGTACTTC. Its protein is CASSWGLAGAETQYF.

This chain joins TRBV7-9 and TRBJ2-7; D gene uncertain. Germline assignment: CDR1 SEHNR and CDR2 FQNEAQ (reference sequence). This CDR3 is 13 amino acids long. Trimming removed 1 base from V and 7 bases from J, with 11 bases in between. CDR3 region: CASSLDGQTEQYF. CDR3 sequence (DNA): TGTGCCAGCAGCTTAGACGGTCAGACAGAGCAGTACTTC. The complete variable domain, with remaining parts taken from reference TRBV7-9 and TRBJ2-7, reads DTGVSQNPRHKITKRGQNVTFRCDPISEHNRLYWYRQTLGQGPEFLTYFQNEAQLEKSRLLSDRFSAERPKGSFSTLEIQRTEQGDSAMYLCASSLDGQTEQYFGPGTRLTVT.